The 10 T cell receptor beta chains listed next were all sequenced from one sample in a study of blood T cell repertoires in COVID-19. TCRdb's copy holds only in-frame clones and misses some; the assay was immunoSEQ multiplex PCR. The sample shows approximately 350,000 clones, about 88% of them seen only once. Specimen: PBMCs or T cells enriched from blood (not recorded which). Receptors were obtained from a woman younger than 45 who had recovered from COVID-19.

The CDR3 DNA reads as TGTGCCACCTTCTACGGTGAGCAGTTCTTC. Its protein product is CATFYGEQFF. The gene calls are TRBV19 and TRBJ2-1; D remains unclear. The CDR3 totals 10 residues. The V gene's germline CDR1 is LNHDA and CDR2 SQIVND (reference sequence). Between the trimmed V and J ends, which lost 10 bases and 9 bases, there was a span of 10 bases.

The chain uses TRBV5-6 and TRBJ1-2; 8 bases map to TRBD1. CDR3 length: 14 amino acids. CDR1 is SGHDT and CDR2 is YYEEEE in the germline V gene. The V and J ends lost 2 bases and 7 bases, in that order; junction bases with no gene match: 7. The CDR3 sequence: CASSFQGTGLGYTF. The DNA for the CDR3 is TGTGCCAGCAGCTTCCAAGGGACAGGCCTTGGCTACACCTTC.

This clone was counted once. The V and J genes are TRBV19 and TRBJ2-1; possible D gene TRBD2, 7 bases. Germline V gene lookup returns CDR1 LNHDA and CDR2 SQIVND (reference sequence). Trimming stripped 5 bases from V and 7 bases from J, with 18 bases between. The CDR3 extends over 15 amino acids. The DNA of the CDR3 is TGTGCCAGTAGTTTTAGCAGAGGGGGGGAGAATGAGCAGTTCTTC. Its translation is CASSFSRGGENEQFF.

The rearrangement uses TRBV5-1 and TRBJ1-4; TRBD1 matches 9 bases. The CDR3 is 17 amino acids. The germline CDR1 and CDR2 sequences are SGHRS and YFSETQ. The V gene end was trimmed by 0 bases and the J gene end by 10 bases; junction bases not matched to a gene: 13. CDR3 in DNA: TGCGCCAGCAGCTTGGGGGAGGGACAGGGACTCCGGGGAAAACTGTTTTTT. Amino acids: CASSLGEGQGLRGKLFF.

This sequence joins TRBV2 and TRBJ2-7; 9 nucleotides line up with TRBD2. V trimming: 6 bases; J trimming: 7 bases; junction bases outside the gene matches: 16. From germline, CDR1 is SNHLY and CDR2 FYNNEI. This CDR3 is 16 amino acids long. CDR3 loop: CASSPWREGSHIEQYF. CDR3 DNA sequence: TGTGCCAGCAGCCCTTGGCGGGAGGGCTCCCATATAGAGCAGTACTTC.

The V call is TRBV2, the J call TRBJ1-6, with 7 bases identical to TRBD1. CDR3 length: 14 amino acids. V trimming: 11 bases; J trimming: 6 bases; junction bases outside the gene matches: 10. The V gene's germline CDR1 is SNHLY and CDR2 FYNNEI. CDR3 nucleotides: TGTGCCGGGGGCCCGCGACAGGGTAATTCACCCCTCCACTTT. Translation gives CAGGPRQGNSPLHF.

A few counts support this clone. The V call is TRBV6-5, the J call TRBJ1-2; 8 positions agree with TRBD1. J lost 2 bases, V lost 6 bases, and 8 bases had no gene match. Germline CDR1 is MNHEY and CDR2 is SVGAGI. The CDR3 contains 15 residues. CDR3 in DNA: TGTGCCAGCAGCCCCCTCCGACAGGGGAACTATGGCTACACCTTC. It is translated as CASSPLRQGNYGYTF.

The chain carries TRBV10-3 and TRBJ2-2; possibly TRBD2 for D (5 bases). This CDR3 is 12 amino acids long. Germline V lookup: CDR1 ENHRY, CDR2 SYGVKD. V lost 7 bases to trimming and J lost 5 bases, with 8 bases between them. The CDR3 coding sequence is TGTGCCATCAACGGGGATACCGGGGAGCTGTTTTTT. Protein sequence: CAINGDTGELFF.

The V gene is TRBV19, the J gene TRBJ2-1; 8 nucleotides agree with TRBD1. The germline V gene has CDR1 LNHDA and CDR2 SQIVND (reference sequence). After removal of 9 bases from V and 3 bases from J, the junction contained 4 bases not matched to a gene. This CDR3 has 13 residues. CDR3 amino acids: CASRDRRYNEQFF. The CDR3, as DNA: TGTGCCAGCCGGGACAGGCGCTACAATGAGCAGTTCTTC.

The chain has TRBV5-1 and TRBJ2-2; D might be TRBD1 (6 bases). This CDR3 region has 14 residues. V lost 4 bases to trimming and J lost 7 bases, with 14 bases between them. In germline, CDR1 is SGHRS, CDR2 YFSETQ. For the CDR3, the DNA is TGCGCCAGCAGCGTGCAACAGGGAAGCGGGGAGCTGTTTTTT. Its translation is CASSVQQGSGELFF.